The rows below give T cell receptor beta chains drawn from one sample of a study of CD8 T cells in ankylosing spondylitis. From the 5' RACE reads, TCRdb called clonotypes with MiXCR, one entry per CDR3 protein. This sample has roughly 700,000 distinct CDR3 sequences; under 20% occur once, and the top ten carry about 19%. The sequenced material came from blood, either unsorted or a sorted T cell fraction (not recorded which). Source of these receptors: a male donor with ankylosing spondylitis. The CDR3 runs from the conserved cysteine through the conserved F or W. Fields, in order: J gene, V gene, D gene, clone size, CDR3 DNA, CDR3 protein. D genes are given only for firm matches. Size values are once, few and many counts, or a class for expanded clones, and some rows have none.

J gene: TRBJ2-3
V gene: TRBV9
D gene: TRBD2
clone size: .
CDR3 DNA: TGTGCCAGCAGCGTAGGCGTAGCGGGGAGCACAGATACGCAGTATTTT
CDR3 protein: CASSVGVAGSTDTQYF

J gene: TRBJ2-1
V gene: TRBV3-1
D gene: .
clone size: few
CDR3 DNA: TGTGCCAGCAGCCAAGGACTCACTGAGCAGTTCTTC
CDR3 protein: CASSQGLTEQFF

J gene: TRBJ2-7
V gene: TRBV4-3
D gene: TRBD1
clone size: .
CDR3 DNA: TGCGCCAGCAGCCAACTCCCGACAGGGGGATACGAGCAGTACTTC
CDR3 protein: CASSQLPTGGYEQYF

J gene: TRBJ2-1
V gene: TRBV28
D gene: .
clone size: .
CDR3 DNA: TGTGCCAGCAGTCCCTCGGGGAAATCAAAGTTCTTC
CDR3 protein: CASSPSGKSKFF

J gene: TRBJ1-3
V gene: TRBV4-3
D gene: .
clone size: few
CDR3 DNA: TGCGCCAGCAGCCATGGCACCTCTGGAAACACCATATATTTT
CDR3 protein: CASSHGTSGNTIYF

J gene: TRBJ1-5
V gene: TRBV4-1
D gene: .
clone size: .
CDR3 DNA: TGCGCCAGCAGCCAAGGCTACCAGGGGAGGGATAGCAATCAGCCCCAGCATTTT
CDR3 protein: CASSQGYQGRDSNQPQHF

J gene: TRBJ2-1
V gene: TRBV20-1
D gene: TRBD1
clone size: few
CDR3 DNA: TGCAGTGCTAGAGTCTGGGACAGGGACTACAATGAGCAGTTCTTC
CDR3 protein: CSARVWDRDYNEQFF

J gene: TRBJ1-5
V gene: TRBV12-3/TRBV12-4
D gene: .
clone size: .
CDR3 DNA: TGTGCCAGCAGGGTGATGGGAGCGCCCCAGCATTTT
CDR3 protein: CASRVMGAPQHF

J gene: TRBJ2-7
V gene: TRBV4-3
D gene: TRBD1
clone size: .
CDR3 DNA: TGCGCCAGCAGCCAAGATCGGGGACAGGGGTTTTCCTACGAGCAGTACTTC
CDR3 protein: CASSQDRGQGFSYEQYF

J gene: TRBJ2-3
V gene: TRBV10-3
D gene: .
clone size: .
CDR3 DNA: TGTGCCATCAGTGGAAGCACAGATACGCAGTATTTT
CDR3 protein: CAISGSTDTQYF

J gene: TRBJ1-2
V gene: TRBV25-1
D gene: .
clone size: many
CDR3 DNA: TGTGCCAGCGGGGGGATTATAGGGTACGCTTATGGCTACACCTTC
CDR3 protein: CASGGIIGYAYGYTF

J gene: TRBJ2-3
V gene: TRBV12-3/TRBV12-4
D gene: .
clone size: many
CDR3 DNA: TGTGCCAGCAGTTCTGGCTTCACAGATACGCAGTATTTT
CDR3 protein: CASSSGFTDTQYF

J gene: TRBJ2-1
V gene: TRBV28
D gene: TRBD2
clone size: .
CDR3 DNA: TGTGCCAGCAGTTTCGCGGGAGGGGCCCACAATGAGCAGTTCTTC
CDR3 protein: CASSFAGGAHNEQFF

J gene: TRBJ1-5
V gene: TRBV3-1
D gene: TRBD1
clone size: few
CDR3 DNA: TGTGCCAGCAGCTCAACAGGGGAGATTAATCAGCCCCAGCATTTT
CDR3 protein: CASSSTGEINQPQHF

J gene: TRBJ2-1
V gene: TRBV3-1
D gene: .
clone size: many
CDR3 DNA: TGTGCCAGCAGCCATGAGGACTTCAATGAGCAGTTCTTC
CDR3 protein: CASSHEDFNEQFF

J gene: TRBJ2-4
V gene: TRBV6-1
D gene: TRBD1
clone size: .
CDR3 DNA: TGTGCCAGCAGCCGAACCGGGACAGGGATTGTAGCCAAAAACATTCAGTACTTC
CDR3 protein: CASSRTGTGIVAKNIQYF

J gene: TRBJ2-2
V gene: TRBV20-1
D gene: TRBD2
clone size: many
CDR3 DNA: TGCAGTGCCACAGTCCCCTCAGCGGGAGGGCCGGACGGGGAGCTGTTTTTT
CDR3 protein: CSATVPSAGGPDGELFF

J gene: TRBJ2-3
V gene: TRBV7-7
D gene: .
clone size: once
CDR3 DNA: TGTGCTAGCAGCCGACTACAGGACCCCACAGATACGCAGTATTTT
CDR3 protein: CASSRLQDPTDTQYF

J gene: TRBJ2-7
V gene: TRBV4-2
D gene: TRBD2
clone size: few
CDR3 DNA: TGTGCCAGCAGCCAATCCGGACTAGCGGGATTGTACGAGCAGTACTTC
CDR3 protein: CASSQSGLAGLYEQYF

J gene: TRBJ2-1
V gene: TRBV7-2
D gene: .
clone size: .
CDR3 DNA: TGTGCCAGCAGCCCGTCCGGGACAACTTACAATGAGCAGTTCTTC
CDR3 protein: CASSPSGTTYNEQFF

J gene: TRBJ1-1
V gene: TRBV19
D gene: .
clone size: .
CDR3 DNA: TGTGCCAGTAGTATAAGTAATAGAGGTAACACTGAAGCTTTCTTT
CDR3 protein: CASSISNRGNTEAFF

J gene: TRBJ1-5
V gene: TRBV6-6
D gene: .
clone size: .
CDR3 DNA: TGTGCCAGCGGTAGGTCGGTCAATCAGCCCCAGCATTTT
CDR3 protein: CASGRSVNQPQHF

J gene: TRBJ2-1
V gene: TRBV7-2
D gene: .
clone size: many
CDR3 DNA: TGTGCCAGCAGCCCGGAGGGCCCCCAGGAGCAGTTCTTC
CDR3 protein: CASSPEGPQEQFF

J gene: TRBJ2-7
V gene: TRBV28
D gene: TRBD1
clone size: .
CDR3 DNA: TGTGCCAGCAGTTGGGGGACAGGGGGTTTTCACGAGCAGTACTTC
CDR3 protein: CASSWGTGGFHEQYF

J gene: TRBJ2-7
V gene: TRBV4-1
D gene: TRBD1
clone size: few
CDR3 DNA: TGCGCCAGCAGCCCACAGGGGACAGGGAAGGACGAGCAGTACTTC
CDR3 protein: CASSPQGTGKDEQYF